This paragraph covers one T cell receptor (beta chain) sequence. The specificity of this receptor is unknown. Qualities for individual bases were not recorded, and no much larger clone is one base off. This sample was taken from a study of T cell changes during pregnancy in multiple sclerosis (dated by TCRdb to between 2018 and 2020). Study-wide context: The study examined how the T cell repertoire changed over the course of pregnancy in women with multiple sclerosis.

Trimming at the junction amounts to 6 bases on V and 1 base on J, and the germline ends lie 10 bases apart. The CDR1 and CDR2 encoded by the germline V gene are SGHRS and YFSETQ. From cysteine to phenylalanine, the CDR3 is 13 amino acids long. Here the CDR3 DNA is all that survives: 39 bases in frame from base 1. Libraries came from the immunoSEQ multiplex PCR assay. The table was pulled from immuneACCESS by TCRdb, which kept in-frame rearrangements only. Such tables lose some clones; where checked, under half of the loss comes from unresolved V genes, and the rest has no known cause. The table for this sample lists about 110,000 clones; about 94% of them were counted only once. The top ten clones comprise approximately 1.5% of the sample.

Rearrangement joined TRBV5-1 to TRBJ2-5; TRBD1 could be the D gene, as 6 bases match. The sample in question was peripheral blood, obtained in the third trimester of pregnancy. The receptor was derived from a female donor with multiple sclerosis, enrolled in a pregnancy study. This receptor carries the CDR3 CASKTGFQETQYF. The sequenced DNA: TGCGCCAGCAAAACAGGGTTCCAAGAGACCCAGTACTTC. With the portions outside the CDR3 filled from the reference TRBV5-1 and TRBJ2-5 genes, the complete variable region becomes KAGVTQTPRYLIKTRGQQVTLSCSPISGHRSVSWYQQTPGQGLQFLFEYFSETQRNKGNFPGRFSGRQFSNSRSEMNVSTLELGDSALYLCASKTGFQETQYFGPGTRLLVL.